Listed below are T cell receptor beta chains from one sample, sequenced in a study of cytomegalovirus exposure and HLA in healthy donors. Generated by immunoSEQ multiplex PCR, the TCRdb table keeps only in-frame clones and is missing some. Among approximately 110,000 clones listed, roughly 86% were seen once. Sequencing input: PBMCs. The origin of the receptors is a woman aged 18-29 years in good health and CMV-seropositive. The conserved cysteine and the conserved F or W are not part of the CDR3 here. Fields, in order: V gene, J gene, CDR3 length, CDR3 protein.

v_gene: TRBV7-8; j_gene: TRBJ2-7; len: 10; CDR3aa: ASSLGVYEQY
v_gene: TRBV28; j_gene: TRBJ1-2; len: 11; CDR3aa: ASRKTGAYGYT
v_gene: TRBV5-4; j_gene: TRBJ2-7; len: 13; CDR3aa: ASSLGGQGAYEQY
v_gene: TRBV27; j_gene: TRBJ1-2; len: 11; CDR3aa: ASSNLQGYGYT
v_gene: TRBV29-1; j_gene: TRBJ1-3; len: 12; CDR3aa: SADDRTSGNTIY
v_gene: TRBV2; j_gene: TRBJ1-4; len: 13; CDR3aa: ASSEIEPVREKLF
v_gene: TRBV18; j_gene: TRBJ1-5; len: 12; CDR3aa: ASSEVGGHQPQH
v_gene: TRBV27; j_gene: TRBJ2-7; len: 12; CDR3aa: ASSIQGANYEQY
v_gene: TRBV27; j_gene: TRBJ2-3; len: 13; CDR3aa: ASTDRGLYTDTQY
v_gene: TRBV28; j_gene: TRBJ1-4; len: 13; CDR3aa: ASSSPGQTNEKLF
v_gene: TRBV29-1; j_gene: TRBJ1-1; len: 11; CDR3aa: SVRRDKNTEAF
v_gene: TRBV28; j_gene: TRBJ1-2; len: 11; CDR3aa: ASSLTGLYGYT
v_gene: TRBV18; j_gene: TRBJ2-2; len: 13; CDR3aa: ASSRQEVMTGELF
v_gene: TRBV15; j_gene: TRBJ1-2; len: 12; CDR3aa: ATSRAGEYYGYT
v_gene: TRBV12-5; j_gene: TRBJ1-2; len: 12; CDR3aa: ASGLSVDRDGYT
v_gene: TRBV7-9; j_gene: TRBJ2-3; len: 13; CDR3aa: ASSPPGLAMDTQY
v_gene: TRBV7-9; j_gene: TRBJ1-2; len: 12; CDR3aa: ASSLARGRSGYT
v_gene: TRBV7-2; j_gene: TRBJ1-4; len: 13; CDR3aa: ASSVQGTTNEKLF
v_gene: TRBV6-4; j_gene: TRBJ2-2; len: 15; CDR3aa: ASSEGLAGGITGELF
v_gene: TRBV9; j_gene: TRBJ2-1; len: 15; CDR3aa: ASSVALTSGRSNEQF
v_gene: TRBV5-1; j_gene: TRBJ2-3; len: 14; CDR3aa: ASSPTGGDKIDTQY
v_gene: TRBV27; j_gene: TRBJ2-3; len: 15; CDR3aa: ASKRDLLAGVGDTQY
v_gene: TRBV6-4; j_gene: TRBJ1-1; len: 11; CDR3aa: ASSDSPRSVAF
v_gene: TRBV29-1; j_gene: TRBJ1-1; len: 14; CDR3aa: SVTIGQGAWNTEAF
v_gene: TRBV20-1; j_gene: TRBJ2-7; len: 9; CDR3aa: SAPHGYEQY
v_gene: TRBV18; j_gene: TRBJ2-3; len: 16; CDR3aa: ASSPPVLTERNSYTQY
v_gene: TRBV28; j_gene: TRBJ2-1; len: 15; CDR3aa: ASTPALGLAGGSEQF
v_gene: TRBV4-1; j_gene: TRBJ1-4; len: 10; CDR3aa: ASTSTNEKLF
v_gene: TRBV29-1; j_gene: TRBJ1-1; len: 10; CDR3aa: SVEVRDTEAF
v_gene: TRBV28; j_gene: TRBJ1-2; len: 11; CDR3aa: ASSPGTVYGYT
v_gene: TRBV28; j_gene: TRBJ2-3; len: 11; CDR3aa: ASSRRGADTQY
v_gene: TRBV5-6; j_gene: TRBJ2-5; len: 10; CDR3aa: ASSLGEVTQY
v_gene: TRBV27; j_gene: TRBJ1-2; len: 12; CDR3aa: ASSLIQGAGGYT
v_gene: TRBV19; j_gene: TRBJ2-5; len: 14; CDR3aa: ASSTTSGRFLETQY
v_gene: TRBV28; j_gene: TRBJ1-2; len: 14; CDR3aa: ASSLDTGGLDYGYT
v_gene: TRBV15; j_gene: TRBJ1-1; len: 9; CDR3aa: ATSFASEAF